Given below is one T cell receptor (beta chain) in context. These data are taken from a study of Ad26.COV2.S vaccination and SARS-CoV-2 variants. Study-level background: Ad26.COV2.S given intramuscularly, once or twice 56 days apart.

The repertoire was sequenced with immunoSEQ multiplex PCR; TCRdb's copy has only in-frame clones and lacks some. The table includes 300,000 to 400,000 clones, about 85% detected once. Regarding treatment: over 15 received Ad26.COV2.S at low or high dose, single or two shots; several received placebo; per-sample allocation not given. At day 63 after the first vaccine or placebo injection, samples were drawn. This person who donated was an adult of 18-55 years in Boston. The administered vaccine (an Ad26 vector) expressed Wuhan-strain SARS-CoV-2 spike. This receptor was obtained from a person aged 18-65 years who received the Ad26.COV2.S COVID-19 vaccine or a placebo. The sequencing here drew on peripheral blood, taken in a trial of Ad26.COV2.S vaccine versus placebo.

The CDR3 spells CASSGPNTGELFF. DNA for the CDR3: TGCGCCAGCAGTGGTCCGAACACCGGGGAGCTGTTTTTT. The rearrangement links TRBV10-1 to TRBJ2-2; D gene ambiguous. V gave up 4 bases and J gave up 0 bases, with 3 bases separating them. Per germline, CDR1 WNHNN and CDR2 SYGVQD (reference sequence). The CDR3 is 13 amino acids.